What follows are 11 T cell receptor beta chains derived from one specimen sequenced in a study of blood T cell repertoires in COVID-19. Data came from immunoSEQ multiplex PCR; TCRdb stores just in-frame clones and leaves some out. The sample lists about 92,000 clones; approximately 90% were seen once. Sequenced input: peripheral blood. The receptors shown here come from an older woman with COVID-19, enrolled during active disease.

The V call is TRBV9, the J call TRBJ1-2, with 8 bases matching TRBD1. J lost 1 base, V lost 5 bases, and 4 bases had no gene match. This CDR3 comprises 14 residues. Germline V gene data show CDR1 as SGDLS and CDR2 as YYNGEE. This CDR3 reads CASRGTGYNYGYTF. The CDR3 bases are TGTGCCAGCAGGGGGACAGGTTATAACTATGGCTACACCTTC.

The rearrangement joins TRBV19 to TRBJ2-7, with D unresolved. This CDR3 spans 17 amino acids. Germline V gene lookup returns CDR1 LNHDA and CDR2 SQIVND (reference sequence). V gave up 6 bases and J gave up 8 bases, with 29 bases separating them. CDR3 region: CASRMSSAGTPILKQYF. The CDR3 DNA is TGTGCCAGTAGGATGTCAAGTGCAGGCACCCCCATTTTGAAGCAGTACTTC.

This chain joins TRBV5-6 and TRBJ2-5, with TRBD2 matching over 13 bases. With V trimmed by 4 bases and J by 5 bases, 5 bases remained unmatched. The CDR3 is 15 amino acids. CDR1 SGHDT and CDR2 YYEEEE come from the germline V gene. The CDR3 spells CASSLRLAGGETQYF. Written as DNA, the CDR3 is TGTGCCAGCAGCCTAAGACTAGCGGGGGGCGAGACCCAGTACTTC.

The J gene is TRBJ2-7, the V gene TRBV3-1 (or the pseudogene TRBV3-2); the match to TRBD2 covers 8 bases. The CDR3 is 16 amino acids. Unmatched junction bases numbered 11, after V lost 3 bases and J lost 4 bases. Per the germline V gene, CDR1 is LGHDT and CDR2 is YNNKEL (reference sequence). CDR3 region: CASSQNGLAGMYEQYF. As DNA, the CDR3 is TGTGCCAGCAGCCAGAACGGTTTAGCGGGGATGTACGAGCAGTACTTC.

The chain is built from TRBV25-1 and TRBJ1-5; 8 bases align to TRBD1. V lost 6 bases to trimming and J lost 6 bases; unmatched junction nucleotides: 4. CDR1 is MGHDK and CDR2 is SYGVNS in the germline V gene. The CDR3 contains 13 residues. The DNA of the CDR3 is TGTGCCAGCAGCGGACAGGGTGGTCAGCCCCAGCATTTT. This sequence encodes CASSGQGGQPQHF.

The V gene is TRBV4-3, the J gene TRBJ1-2; no clear D gene. The CDR3 loop spans 14 amino acids. Trimming shortened V by 0 bases and J by 4 bases, and 9 bases separated the two germline ends. The germline V gene encodes CDR1 LGHNA and CDR2 YSLEER. This CDR3 is CASSQEVRGYGYTF. CDR3 in DNA: TGCGCCAGCAGCCAAGAAGTAAGAGGCTATGGCTACACCTTC.

The chain links TRBV4-2 to TRBJ2-5, with 7 bases matching TRBD1. Germline V gene sequence: CDR1 LGHNA, CDR2 YNFKEQ. V shed 4 bases and J 2 bases; nucleotides not matched to a gene: 1. This CDR3 is built from 13 residues. CDR3 sequence: CASSRGQQETQYF. CDR3 coding DNA: TGTGCCAGCAGCCGGGGACAGCAAGAGACCCAGTACTTC.

V usage is TRBV6-2 or TRBV6-3 and J usage is TRBJ2-1; 12 bases match TRBD2. V lost 5 bases and J lost 9; bases outside the gene matches: 8. CDR1 and CDR2 (germline): MNHEY, SVGEGT. The CDR3 runs to 15 residues. The CDR3 spells CASSPLAGGLGEQFF. CDR3 coding DNA: TGTGCCAGCAGTCCGCTAGCGGGGGGGCTCGGTGAGCAGTTCTTC.

This chain uses TRBV7-6 with TRBJ1-2; 9 bases are a match to TRBD1. This CDR3 has 18 amino acids. Germline V CDR1 and CDR2: SGHVS, FNYEAQ. With 1 base clipped from V and 6 bases from J, the junction kept 15 bases outside the gene matches. The CDR3 nucleotides read TGTGCCAGCAGCTTAGAGGGGTACAGGGGGCGAATTTCGGATGGCTACACCTTC. It codes for CASSLEGYRGRISDGYTF.

The rearrangement links TRBV4-2 to TRBJ2-7, with 8 positions matching TRBD1. The CDR3 consists of 14 residues. Germline V gene sequence: CDR1 LGHNA, CDR2 YNFKEQ. With 3 bases clipped from V and 6 bases from J, the junction kept 7 bases outside the gene matches. The DNA for the CDR3 is TGTGCCAGCAGCCAGCCGACAGGGGCGAGCGAGCAGTACTTC. Its protein is CASSQPTGASEQYF.

This clone appeared once. The V call is TRBV7-3, the J call TRBJ2-1; TRBD2 agrees at 7 bases. Germline CDR1 SGHTA, CDR2 FQGTGA. With V trimmed by 1 base and J by 4 bases, 7 bases remained unmatched. The CDR3 length is 16 residues. CDR3 region: CASSLSSSGKYNEQFF. The CDR3 DNA is TGTGCCAGCAGCTTAAGCTCTAGCGGCAAATACAATGAGCAGTTCTTC.